Below are 15 T cell receptor beta chains sequenced from a single sample in a study of T cell clones after liver transplantation. The method was immunoSEQ multiplex PCR; TCRdb's version includes in-frame clones alone and lacks a portion of them. The data show about 99,000 clones, approximately 78% seen once. The sequenced sample was CD4+ T cells from blood, obtained before liver transplant. The receptors derive from a human donor who received a liver transplant.

The CDR3 bases are TGTGCCAGCAGCACCGGCCGGTCTACCTACAATGAGCAGTTCTTC. This gives the protein CASSTGRSTYNEQFF. The genes are TRBV5-4 and TRBJ2-1, with D uncertain. This CDR3 has 15 amino acids. V was cut by 4 bases and J by 2 bases, with 13 bases left in between. Germline CDR1 SGHNT, CDR2 YYREEE (reference sequence).

The rearrangement joins TRBV5-1 to TRBJ1-1; a possible D gene is TRBD1 (6 bases). CDR3 length: 18 amino acids. Trimming left V 2 bases short and J 3 bases short, with 23 bases between. In germline, CDR1 is SGHRS, CDR2 YFSETQ. CDR3 DNA: TGCGCCAGCAGCTTAAGGTCCGGGACAACCCTGCGATACACTGAAGCTTTCTTT. As protein: CASSLRSGTTLRYTEAFF.

The chain uses TRBV5-4 and TRBJ2-7; D perhaps matches TRBD2 (5 bases). V lost 0 bases and J lost 5, with 12 bases in between. The CDR3 extends over 14 amino acids. CDR1 is SGHNT, CDR2 YYREEE, per germline (reference sequence). The CDR3 here is CASSLAYFGDEQYF. CDR3 nucleotide sequence: TGTGCCAGCAGCTTGGCATATTTCGGGGACGAGCAGTACTTC.

A few counts support this clone. The J gene is TRBJ2-7, the V gene TRBV2; tentatively, D is TRBD2 (6 bases). Between the trimmed V and J ends, which lost 8 bases and 5 bases, there was a span of 16 bases. This CDR3 has 13 amino acids. Per the germline V gene, CDR1 is SNHLY and CDR2 is FYNNEI. CDR3 amino acids: CASRRVFGNEQYF. The CDR3, as DNA: TGTGCCAGCCGGAGGGTCTTCGGCAACGAGCAGTACTTC. The full variable domain, rest sourced from reference TRBV2 and TRBJ2-7, is EPEVTQTPSHQVTQMGQEVILRCVPISNHLYFYWYRQILGQKVEFLVSFYNNEISEKSEIFDDQFSVERPDGSNFTLKIRSTKLEDSAMYFCASRRVFGNEQYFGPGTRLTVT.

The J gene is TRBJ1-3, the V gene TRBV19; D is unclear. Trimming cost V 7 bases and J 0 bases, with 13 bases left between them. This CDR3 is built from 15 residues. Germline V gene data show CDR1 as LNHDA and CDR2 as SQIVND (reference sequence). The CDR3 coding sequence is TGTGCCAGTACTCAATTTGGAAGCTCTGGAAACACCATATATTTT. Its protein product is CASTQFGSSGNTIYF.

This rearrangement joins TRBV6-1 to TRBJ2-1; TRBD2 might be the D (5 bases). Germline-derived CDR1 and CDR2 are MNHNS and SASEGT. The CDR3 sequence is 13 residues long. V dropped 6 bases and J dropped 8 bases, with 14 bases sitting between them. CDR3 amino acids: CASSPEGLYEQFF. CDR3 coding DNA: TGTGCCAGCAGCCCAGAGGGCCTCTATGAGCAGTTCTTC.

The V call is TRBV19, the J call TRBJ2-1; 14 bases agree with TRBD2. This CDR3 has 15 residues. Germline CDR1 is LNHDA and CDR2 is SQIVND (reference sequence). With 4 bases clipped from V and 10 bases from J, the junction kept 6 bases outside the gene matches. CDR3 nucleotide sequence: TGTGCCAGTAGTAGCCCGAGGACTAGCGGGAGGGAGCAGTTCTTC. Translation: CASSSPRTSGREQFF.

The sample holds one count of this clone. The chain is built from TRBV6-5 and TRBJ1-6, with D possibly TRBD1 on 5 matching bases. CDR3 size: 14 residues. Germline values: CDR1 MNHEY, CDR2 SVGAGI. The V gene lost 4 bases and the J gene lost 8 bases, with 12 bases spanning the gap. CDR3 region: CASSSGTAYSPLHF. CDR3 nucleotides: TGTGCCAGCAGTTCCGGGACCGCCTATTCACCCCTCCACTTT.

The chain recombines TRBV7-2 with TRBJ2-1; 12 nucleotides line up with TRBD2. Germline trimming cut 5 bases from V and 8 bases from J; bases unmatched to any gene: 7. Per the germline V gene, CDR1 is SGHTA and CDR2 is FQGNSA. This CDR3 has 15 residues. In nucleotides, the CDR3 is TGTGCCAGCAGCCGGACTAGCGGGACCCAACATGAGCAGTTCTTC. Its translation is CASSRTSGTQHEQFF.

The chain is built from TRBV18 and TRBJ1-1, with 8 bases fitting TRBD1. The ends lost 0 bases at V and 7 bases at J; junction bases unmatched: 4. This CDR3 has 14 residues. Germline V gene data show CDR1 as KGHSH and CDR2 as LQKENI. The CDR3 DNA is TGTGCCAGCTCACCACCGGGACAGGTTTTTGAAGCTTTCTTT. It encodes CASSPPGQVFEAFF. Drawing the rest from reference TRBV18 and TRBJ1-1, the complete variable domain is NAGVMQNPRHLVRRRGQEARLRCSPMKGHSHVYWYRQLPEEGLKFMVYLQKENIIDESGMPKERFSAEFPKEGPSILRIQQVVRGDSAAYFCASSPPGQVFEAFFGQGTRLTVV.

The gene calls are TRBV19 and TRBJ2-5; 11 nucleotides align to TRBD1. CDR3 length: 14 residues. Trimming removed 8 bases from V and 2 bases from J; junction bases left unmatched: 4. Germline CDR1 and CDR2: LNHDA and SQIVND (reference sequence). CDR3: CASRTGGPQETQYF. As DNA, the CDR3 is TGTGCCAGTCGGACAGGGGGCCCACAAGAGACCCAGTACTTC. Complete variable domain (other parts from reference TRBV19 and TRBJ2-5): DGGITQSPKYLFRKEGQNVTLSCEQNLNHDAMYWYRQDPGQGLRLIYYSQIVNDFQKGDIAEGYSVSREKKESFPLTVTSAQKNPTAFYLCASRTGGPQETQYFGPGTRLLVL.

V gene TRBV4-1 combines with J gene TRBJ1-4; D not certain. The CDR3 has 15 residues. The ends were cut back, 1 base at V and 7 bases at J, with 13 bases in the middle. Germline lookup yields CDR1 MGHRA and CDR2 YSYEKL. The CDR3 DNA sequence: TGCGCCAGCAGCCAAGCTTGGGGATTGCGTGAAAAACTGTTTTTT. Its protein is CASSQAWGLREKLFF.

V and J are TRBV7-9 and TRBJ1-3; 8 bases are shared with TRBD1. The CDR3 sequence is 15 residues long. Per the germline V gene, CDR1 is SEHNR and CDR2 is FQNEAQ (reference sequence). With 2 bases clipped from V and 3 bases from J, the junction kept 3 bases outside the gene matches. In DNA, the CDR3 is TGTGCCAGCAGCTTACAGGGACAGGTTGGAAACACCATATATTTT. Its translation is CASSLQGQVGNTIYF.

The chain recombines TRBV28 with TRBJ2-6; 7 bases align to TRBD2. The germline CDR1 and CDR2 sequences are MDHEN and SYDVKM. The ends lost 6 bases at V and 0 bases at J; junction bases unmatched: 2. CDR3 length: 15 amino acids. This CDR3 reads CASRGGYSGANVLTF. Written as DNA, the CDR3 is TGTGCCAGCAGGGGGGGGTACTCTGGGGCCAACGTCCTGACTTTC.

The chain combines TRBV7-2 with TRBJ1-3; no reliable D call. V dropped 3 bases and J dropped 1 base, with 7 bases sitting between them. In germline, CDR1 is SGHTA, CDR2 FQGNSA. The CDR3 is 14 residues long. The DNA of the CDR3 is TGTGCCAGCAGCTTTAGGCAGTCTGGAAACACCATATATTTT. This encodes CASSFRQSGNTIYF.